This T cell receptor beta chain was obtained from a study of cytomegalovirus exposure and HLA in healthy donors. With 60 Vbeta and 13 Jbeta primers, the PCR was carried out. In the study's own analysis: Later, tens of millions of unique TCR beta chains were counted in an analysis, and roughly 11 million of them were shared. Assay: immunoSEQ multiplex PCR; the TCRdb copy retains only in-frame clones and omits some. That table supplies the V and J calls and clone size; D and trimming were determined from the DNA. The table includes approximately 170,000 clones, approximately 84% detected once. Worth noting for this clone: Its antigen is currently unknown.

CDR3 length: 14 amino acids. Germline-derived CDR1 and CDR2 are SNHLY and FYNNEI. Between the trimmed V and J ends, which lost 4 bases and 2 bases, there was a span of 11 bases. Study observations and caveats: The study carried out a later analysis of TCR beta sequences. It associated 15,000 to 20,000 of them with specific HLA alleles at a false discovery rate of 0.05. Later findings reportedly placed an Asian-associated ancestry cluster below the approximately 670-donor mean for N-insertions.

The clonotype was recovered from a man in his fifties or sixties in good health and CMV-seropositive. The V and J genes are TRBV2 and TRBJ2-5, with unresolved D. Sequencing was performed on PBMCs. CDR3 sequence reads: CASSVLTVQETQYF. The CDR3 DNA sequence: TGTGCCAGCAGTGTCCTTACAGTACAAGAGACCCAGTACTTC.